The 27 T cell receptor beta chains presented below share a single source sample, sequenced in a study of CD8+ T cells in alopecia areata. Treatment meaning: oral pan-JAK inhibitor, 5-10 mg twice daily. cDNA serving as the sequencing template came from extracted, reverse transcribed RNA. Clones were sequenced by immunoSEQ multiplex PCR, and TCRdb holds only the in-frame ones, with some missing. The repertoire holds 150,000 to 200,000 clones, around 71% seen once, with around 0.91% in the top ten. The sample was CD4+ T cells sorted from blood, taken at week 4, from a patient treated with tofacitinib. These receptors originate from a human donor with alopecia areata.

J is TRBJ2-5 and V is TRBV7-3; the D call may be TRBD1 or TRBD2 (5 bases each). Between the trimmed V and J ends, which lost 5 bases and 5 bases, there was a span of 15 bases. The CDR3 is 14 amino acids. The germline CDR1 and CDR2 sequences are SGHTA and FQGTGA. CDR3 loop: CASSRYGGGETQYF. In DNA, the CDR3 is TGTGCCAGCAGCCGATATGGGGGTGGCGAGACCCAGTACTTC.

The V gene is TRBV2, the J gene TRBJ2-5, with D unresolved. In germline, CDR1 is SNHLY, CDR2 FYNNEI. The length of the CDR3 is 14 residues. V lost 6 bases and J lost 4, with 15 bases in between. The CDR3 DNA reads TGTGCCAGCAGCAGGAATAGGGTTGGAGAGACCCAGTACTTC. Translated, it gives CASSRNRVGETQYF.

This chain connects TRBV2 to TRBJ1-6; TRBD1 might be the D (5 bases). CDR3 length equals 14 residues. The germline V gene has CDR1 SNHLY and CDR2 FYNNEI. Trimming left V 3 bases short and J 6 bases short, with 9 bases between. The CDR3: CASSDGGGNSPLHF. The CDR3 DNA follows: TGTGCCAGCAGTGACGGGGGTGGTAATTCACCCCTCCACTTT.

CDR3 sequence reads: CASSQTQPPYEQYF. The CDR3 DNA follows: TGCGCCAGCAGCCAGACCCAACCGCCCTACGAGCAGTACTTC. The chain joins TRBV4-3 to TRBJ2-7, with D unclear. This CDR3 is built from 14 residues. Germline assignment: CDR1 LGHNA and CDR2 YSLEER. V gave up 3 bases and J gave up 2 bases, with 11 bases separating them.

This clone was seen a few times. The CDR3 protein is CASSPPASLNEQFF. DNA for the CDR3: TGCGCCAGCAGCCCTCCGGCCAGTCTTAATGAGCAGTTCTTC. The rearrangement links TRBV4-1 to TRBJ2-1, with unresolved D. The CDR3 loop spans 14 amino acids. Germline CDR1 and CDR2: MGHRA and YSYEKL. V was pared by 4 bases and J by 7 bases, with 14 bases between.

The genes are TRBV5-1 and TRBJ2-7; D perhaps matches TRBD1 (7 bases). Between the trimmed V and J ends, which lost 6 bases and 3 bases, there was a span of 19 bases. This CDR3 comprises 15 residues. CDR1 and CDR2 from the germline V gene are SGHRS and YFSETQ. CDR3 bases: TGCGCCAGCACTAGGGACTCCCAGGGGGTCTACGAGCAGTACTTC. The encoded protein is CASTRDSQGVYEQYF.

The CDR3 sequence is CASSEPGSDTEAFF. The CDR3 DNA reads TGTGCCAGCAGTGAACCGGGCTCTGACACTGAAGCTTTCTTT. J is TRBJ1-1 and V is TRBV2; D not resolved. The CDR3 extends over 14 amino acids. The V gene lost 2 bases and the J gene lost 3 bases, with 10 bases spanning the gap. Germline V lookup: CDR1 SNHLY, CDR2 FYNNEI.

V usage is TRBV7-2 and J usage is TRBJ2-7; tentatively, D is TRBD2 (5 bases). This CDR3 is 14 amino acids long. V lost 4 bases, J lost 9 bases, and 19 bases lay in between. Germline assignment: CDR1 SGHTA and CDR2 FQGNSA. CDR3 sequence: CASSSSPGNNGQYF. The CDR3 DNA reads TGTGCCAGCAGCTCATCCCCGGGGAACAATGGGCAGTACTTC. Full variable domain (rest looked up from reference TRBV7-2 and TRBJ2-7): GAGVSQSPSNKVTEKGKDVELRCDPISGHTALYWYRQSLGQGLEFLIYFQGNSAPDKSGLPSDRFSAERTGGSVSTLTIQRTQQEDSAVYLCASSSSPGNNGQYFGPGTRLTVT.

The V gene is TRBV5-6, the J gene TRBJ2-5, with 7 bases that match TRBD1. The CDR3 is made up of 17 amino acids. The germline CDR1 and CDR2 sequences are SGHDT and YYEEEE. V shed 4 bases, J shed 2 bases, and the junction held 14 bases outside the gene matches. CDR3 amino acids: CASSDFTGTAKQETQYF. The DNA for the CDR3 is TGTGCCAGCAGCGATTTTACCGGGACAGCCAAACAAGAGACCCAGTACTTC.

This clone was detected ten times or more. This chain connects TRBV7-8 to TRBJ2-4, with 7 nucleotides matching TRBD1. Unmatched junction bases numbered 4, after V lost 1 base and J lost 4 bases. This CDR3 is built from 15 residues. Germline V gene lookup returns CDR1 SGHVS and CDR2 FQNEAQ. For the CDR3, the DNA is TGTGCCAGCAGCTTAGGCGGACAGGAGAAAAACATTCAGTACTTC. This encodes CASSLGGQEKNIQYF.

Notes on this clone: The junction departs from germline at one end; a sequencing error may be responsible. V gene TRBV29-1 combines with J gene TRBJ2-3, with TRBD1 identical over 7 bases. This CDR3 is built from 17 residues. Per the germline V gene, CDR1 is SQVTM and CDR2 is ANQGSEA. The CDR3 protein is CSVKESLWDSTTDTQYF. In nucleotides, the CDR3 is TGCAGCGTTAAAGAGTCGCTCTGGGACAGCACCACAGATACGCAGTATTTT.

The chain couples TRBV9 to TRBJ2-1, with D uncertain. CDR3 size: 14 residues. V lost 0 bases, J lost 4 bases, and 8 bases lay in between. Per the germline V gene, CDR1 is SGDLS and CDR2 is YYNGEE. CDR3 loop: CASSVGGWYNEQFF. DNA for the CDR3: TGTGCCAGCAGCGTAGGTGGTTGGTACAATGAGCAGTTCTTC.

The rearrangement uses TRBV30 and TRBJ2-7; D call uncertain. The CDR3 contains 11 residues. With 5 bases removed from V and 0 bases from J, the gap between germline ends came to 5 bases. Germline assignment: CDR1 GTSNPN and CDR2 SVGIG (reference sequence). The chain's CDR3 is CAWGDSYEQYF. The CDR3 DNA reads as TGTGCCTGGGGGGACTCCTACGAGCAGTACTTC. The full variable domain, completed using reference TRBV30 and TRBJ2-7, is SQTIHQWPATLVQPVGSPLSLECTVEGTSNPNLYWYRQAAGRGLQLLFYSVGIGQISSEVPQNLSASRPQDRQFILSSKKLLLSDSGFYLCAWGDSYEQYFGPGTRLTVT.

This chain joins TRBV5-6 and TRBJ2-1, with D possibly called TRBD1 or TRBD2 (5 bases each). CDR1 is SGHDT, CDR2 YYEEEE, per germline. With 0 bases removed from V and 7 bases from J, the gap between germline ends came to 5 bases. The CDR3 extends over 12 amino acids. The CDR3: CASSLGGNEQFF. CDR3 DNA sequence: TGTGCCAGCAGCTTGGGGGGGAATGAGCAGTTCTTC.

In its sample, this clone was seen a few times. CDR3 sequence: CAISESRTTNTGELFF. CDR3 sequence (DNA): TGTGCCATCAGTGAGTCTAGGACTACGAACACCGGGGAGCTGTTTTTT. V and J are TRBV10-3 and TRBJ2-2, with D maybe TRBD2 (6 bases). The germline gives CDR1 ENHRY, CDR2 SYGVKD. The CDR3 contains 16 residues. Trimming removed 0 bases from V and 0 bases from J, with 8 bases in between.

V usage is TRBV7-9 and J usage is TRBJ2-2, with a tentative D call TRBD2 (5 bases). From germline, CDR1 is SEHNR and CDR2 FQNEAQ (reference sequence). This CDR3 is 17 amino acids long. The V end was cut by 6 bases, the J end by 1 base, with 18 bases between. Here the CDR3 reads CASRGPPQRKNTGELFF. The CDR3 coding sequence is TGTGCCAGCAGGGGTCCACCTCAGCGGAAGAACACCGGGGAGCTGTTTTTT. Full variable domain (rest looked up from reference TRBV7-9 and TRBJ2-2): DTGVSQNPRHKITKRGQNVTFRCDPISEHNRLYWYRQTLGQGPEFLTYFQNEAQLEKSRLLSDRFSAERPKGSFSTLEIQRTEQGDSAMYLCASRGPPQRKNTGELFFGEGSRLTVL.

The J gene is TRBJ2-2, the V gene TRBV6-6; D unclear. The CDR3 consists of 14 residues. Looked up from germline, CDR1 is MNHNY and CDR2 is SVGAGI (reference sequence). V gave up 2 bases and J gave up 7 bases, with 11 bases separating them. The chain's CDR3 is CASSYMGSDGELFF. For the CDR3, the DNA is TGTGCCAGCAGTTACATGGGATCCGACGGGGAGCTGTTTTTT.

The rearrangement uses TRBV6-6 and TRBJ2-5; 7 bases agree with TRBD2. J lost 4 bases, V lost 6 bases, and 14 bases had no gene match. Germline V gives CDR1 MNHNY, CDR2 SVGAGI (reference sequence). The CDR3 consists of 16 residues. The CDR3 DNA reads as TGTGCCAGCAGCTCTTACGTGTGGGGCGGGGGAGAGACCCAGTACTTC. This translates into CASSSYVWGGGETQYF.

The CDR3 bases are TGCGCCAGCAGCCAATTATTTGCCGGGGGGCCTTCAGATACGCAGTATTTT. Translated, it gives CASSQLFAGGPSDTQYF. The V gene is TRBV4-1, the J gene TRBJ2-3, with D perhaps matching TRBD2 (7 bases). Germline values: CDR1 MGHRA, CDR2 YSYEKL. The CDR3 spans 17 residues. V gave up 2 bases and J gave up 4 bases, with 19 bases separating them.

The chain links TRBV30 to TRBJ2-1; 8 bases are shared with TRBD2. CDR3 size: 14 residues. With 0 bases clipped from V and 7 bases from J, the junction kept 5 bases outside the gene matches. In germline, CDR1 is GTSNPN, CDR2 SVGIG (reference sequence). Here the CDR3 DNA reads TGTGCCTGGAGTGTATGGCGGGGGGTAAATGAGCAGTTCTTC. Residues: CAWSVWRGVNEQFF.

This chain links TRBV18 with TRBJ1-3; maybe TRBD1 (6 bases). V was pared by 1 base and J by 0 bases, with 16 bases between. This CDR3 comprises 18 residues. Germline CDR1 is KGHSH and CDR2 is LQKENI. CDR3 bases: TGTGCCAGCTCACCACGAGGCGACAGGACCTACTCTGGAAACACCATATATTTT. It specifies CASSPRGDRTYSGNTIYF.

The chain recombines TRBV9 with TRBJ1-6, with D hard to call. The V gene lost 1 base and the J gene lost 10 bases, with 21 bases spanning the gap. The CDR3 sequence is 17 residues long. Germline assignment: CDR1 SGDLS and CDR2 YYNGEE. Here the CDR3 reads CASSVTWGGNDRSPLHF. The CDR3, as DNA: TGTGCCAGCAGCGTAACCTGGGGTGGTAACGATCGGTCACCCCTCCACTTT. Complete variable domain (other parts from reference TRBV9 and TRBJ1-6): DSGVTQTPKHLITATGQRVTLRCSPRSGDLSVYWYQQSLDQGLQFLIQYYNGEERAKGNILERFSAQQFPDLHSELNLSSLELGDSALYFCASSVTWGGNDRSPLHFGNGTRLTVT.

This clone appeared a single time. This chain uses TRBV19 with TRBJ1-5; no clear D gene. V lost 6 bases and J 0 bases, leaving 12 bases between the germline ends. The germline V gene encodes CDR1 LNHDA and CDR2 SQIVND (reference sequence). The CDR3 is 15 amino acids. The CDR3 spells CASRRDRGSNQPQHF. CDR3 DNA: TGTGCCAGTAGAAGGGATCGGGGTAGCAATCAGCCCCAGCATTTT.

Only a few counts were recorded for this clone. The chain is built from TRBV5-4 and TRBJ2-7; D unresolved. CDR1 is SGHNT and CDR2 is YYREEE in the germline V gene (reference sequence). The CDR3 length is 14 residues. Trimming shortened V by 0 bases and J by 1 base, and 8 bases separated the two germline ends. The CDR3 DNA is TGTGCCAGCAGCTTGGACGTGGGGTCCTACGAGCAGTACTTC. Encoded protein: CASSLDVGSYEQYF.

J is TRBJ2-5 and V is TRBV5-1; TRBD2 aligns across 10 bases. V lost 0 bases, J lost 5 bases, and 10 bases stayed unmatched. Looked up from germline, CDR1 is SGHRS and CDR2 is YFSETQ. The CDR3 runs 17 residues. CDR3: CASSLVVPSGGRETQYF. DNA of the CDR3: TGCGCCAGCAGCTTGGTGGTTCCTAGCGGGGGTCGGGAGACCCAGTACTTC.

This clone was counted only a few times. The V call is TRBV5-6, the J call TRBJ2-7; D is uncertain. CDR3 length: 13 amino acids. With 0 bases removed from V and 2 bases from J, the gap between germline ends came to 6 bases. Germline loops: CDR1 SGHDT, CDR2 YYEEEE. The DNA for the CDR3 is TGTGCCAGCAGCTTGGCCGGTACCTACGAGCAGTACTTC. Its translation is CASSLAGTYEQYF.

The chain has TRBV25-1 and TRBJ2-2, with D possibly being TRBD1 (6 bases). The CDR3 has 11 residues. Germline loops: CDR1 MGHDK, CDR2 SYGVNS. Trimming took off 5 bases at V and 13 bases at J, with 11 bases between the two ends. CDR3 sequence reads: CASSPGHRLFF. CDR3 nucleotides: TGTGCCAGCAGTCCGGGACACCGGCTGTTTTTT. The full variable domain, with the rest looked up from reference TRBV25-1 and TRBJ2-2, is EADIYQTPRYLVIGTGKKITLECSQTMGHDKMYWYQQDPGMELHLIHYSYGVNSTEKGDLSSESTVSRIRTEHFPLTLESARPSHTSQYLCASSPGHRLFFGEGSRLTVL.